This T cell receptor (beta chain) came from a study of T cells in Graves' hyperthyroidism and ophthalmopathy. About the study: Peripheral blood collection took place at initial diagnosis, before any treatment.

The CDR3 runs 13 residues. Germline CDR1 reads SEHNR; CDR2 reads FQNEAQ (reference sequence). The V and J ends lost 6 bases and 8 bases respectively, with 13 bases between them. What was amplified from RNA transcripts were TCR beta CDR3 regions. The primer set for the first-round RT-PCR of the TCR CDR3 was HTBI. TCRdb analysed the multiplex PCR reads with MiXCR anew, one entry per CDR3 protein. This sample has 800,000 or so distinct CDR3 sequences, with over 35% found just once. This TCR was sampled from a young man with Graves' hyperthyroidism. V and J are TRBV7-9 and TRBJ1-4, with unresolved D. Sequences were obtained from blood. This CDR3 is CASRPGQQEKLFF. DNA of the CDR3: TGTGCCAGCAGGCCGGGCCAGCAGGAAAAACTGTTTTTT. Filled out from reference TRBV7-9 and TRBJ1-4, the complete variable domain reads DTGVSQNPRHKITKRGQNVTFRCDPISEHNRLYWYRQTLGQGPEFLTYFQNEAQLEKSRLLSDRFSAERPKGSFSTLEIQRTEQGDSAMYLCASRPGQQEKLFFGSGTQLSVL.